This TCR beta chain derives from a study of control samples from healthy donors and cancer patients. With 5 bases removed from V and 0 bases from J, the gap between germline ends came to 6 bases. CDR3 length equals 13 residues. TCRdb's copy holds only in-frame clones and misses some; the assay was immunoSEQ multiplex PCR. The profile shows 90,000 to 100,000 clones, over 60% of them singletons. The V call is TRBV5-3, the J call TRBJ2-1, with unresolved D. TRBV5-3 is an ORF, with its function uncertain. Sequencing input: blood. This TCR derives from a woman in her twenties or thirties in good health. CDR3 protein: CARRVTSYNEQFF. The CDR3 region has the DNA TGTGCCAGAAGGGTGACCTCCTACAATGAGCAGTTCTTC.